The 8 T cell receptor beta chains below come from one sample, sequenced in a study of OX40 agonist ivuxolimab in advanced cancers. Measured with immunoSEQ multiplex PCR; TCRdb has only the in-frame clones, and not every one. The profile shows approximately 68,000 clones, 85% to 90% of them singletons. Sequences were derived from CD4+ or CD8+ T cells sorted from blood, sampled in a trial of the OX40 agonist ivuxolimab. The receptors were sampled from an adult with an advanced solid tumor such as melanoma, head and neck, liver or kidney cancer.

This clone was seen more than once but under ten times. This chain joins TRBV9 and TRBJ1-4; tentative D call: TRBD1 (5 bases). Germline CDR1 SGDLS, CDR2 YYNGEE. V shed 5 bases and J shed 3 bases, with 14 bases lying between them. The CDR3 extends over 15 amino acids. CDR3 loop: CASSLTQGPNEKLFF. The DNA of the CDR3 is TGTGCCAGCAGTTTAACTCAGGGACCTAATGAAAAACTGTTTTTT.

This rearrangement joins TRBV5-8 to TRBJ1-6; 11 bases match TRBD1. Germline V CDR1 and CDR2: SGHTS, YDEGEE. The CDR3 is 18 amino acids. Trimming took 4 bases from V and 2 from J; bases not matched to a gene: 8. CDR3 sequence (DNA): TGTGCCAGCAGCGCCCTTCGGACAGGGGGCGCCTATAATTCACCCCTCCACTTT. Protein sequence: CASSALRTGGAYNSPLHF.

This clone was found once. The chain employs TRBV7-6 and TRBJ2-1; perhaps TRBD2 as D (5 bases). V was shortened by 5 bases and J by 0 bases, with 17 bases between the two germline ends. Germline assignment: CDR1 SGHVS and CDR2 FNYEAQ. This CDR3 is built from 17 residues. The CDR3 loop reads CASSPGGFVSSYNEQFF. CDR3 coding DNA: TGTGCCAGCAGCCCCGGCGGGTTCGTTAGCTCCTACAATGAGCAGTTCTTC. The variable domain in full, with the rest retrieved from reference TRBV7-6 and TRBJ2-1, is GAGVSQSPRYKVTKRGQDVALRCDPISGHVSLYWYRQALGQGPEFLTYFNYEAQQDKSGLPNDRFSAERPEGSISTLTIQRTEQRDSAMYRCASSPGGFVSSYNEQFFGPGTRLTVL.

CDR3 nucleotide sequence: TGTGCCAGCAGCTTTTTGGGGGTTCTAGGCTACACCTTC. Amino acids: CASSFLGVLGYTF. The chain joins TRBV7-2 to TRBJ1-2, with D possibly TRBD1 on 5 matching bases. The CDR3 covers 13 residues. V was cut by 3 bases and J by 8 bases, with 13 bases left in between. The germline CDR1 and CDR2 sequences are SGHTA and FQGNSA.

V is TRBV29-1 and J is TRBJ2-3, with 11 bases matching TRBD2. The germline V gene has CDR1 SQVTM and CDR2 ANQGSEA. Unmatched junction bases numbered 6, after V lost 6 bases and J lost 4 bases. The CDR3 is 14 residues long. CDR3 sequence reads: CSVLAGGKADTQYF. CDR3 coding DNA: TGCAGCGTCCTAGCGGGAGGAAAGGCAGATACGCAGTATTTT.

The rearrangement links TRBV6-5 to TRBJ2-5, with TRBD2 as a possible D gene (5 bases). The CDR3 is made up of 13 amino acids. Trimming removed 8 bases from V and 1 base from J, with 11 bases in between. Germline CDR1 MNHEY, CDR2 SVGAGI. DNA of the CDR3: TGTGCCAGCGTAGGGAGTAGCCAAGAGACCCAGTACTTC. It is translated as CASVGSSQETQYF.

The V call is TRBV2, the J call TRBJ2-1; 7 bases map to TRBD2. The CDR3 is made up of 15 amino acids. Germline V gene data show CDR1 as SNHLY and CDR2 as FYNNEI. After removal of 8 bases from V and 0 bases from J, the junction contained 7 bases not matched to a gene. Written as DNA, the CDR3 is TGTGCCAGCGGGAGCGGGACGAGCTCCTACAATGAGCAGTTCTTC. Translated, it gives CASGSGTSSYNEQFF.

CDR3 loop: CASSPAISGRGNEQFF. The CDR3, as DNA: TGTGCCAGCTCACCAGCAATTAGCGGGAGGGGAAATGAGCAGTTCTTC. This rearrangement joins TRBV18 to TRBJ2-1, with TRBD2 identical over 11 bases. Losses at the gene ends were 2 bases for V and 7 bases for J; bases not matched to a gene: 7. The germline CDR1 and CDR2 sequences are KGHSH and LQKENI. The CDR3 contains 16 residues.